The text below deals with one T cell receptor (beta chain). What it binds is not known. These data are taken from a study of T-cell reconstitution after alpha-beta-depleted transplantation in children. Study-level points and caveats: Reportedly, roughly two months post-transplant, alpha-beta T cells arose from several hundred expanded graft clones. At day 60, the high TCRbeta diversity found in some patients originated from recipient T cells and thymic progenitors that had survived. At the one-year point after transplant, T-cell counts and TCRbeta diversity were found to come mostly from T cells that had been newly produced.

For TCRbeta, the library was prepared with unique molecular identifiers. TCRdb used MiXCR to reprocess the PCR reads, holding one entry per CDR3 protein. The table lists about 870,000 distinct CDR3 sequences, approximately 15% of them singletons. This receptor was obtained from a male patient under 18 who had a stem cell transplant for acute lymphoblastic leukemia, so the T cells may come from the graft donor. Sequenced here: PBMCs, mostly from graft donor cells, sampled 360 days after TCRalphabeta/CD19-depleted stem cell transplant.

The CDR3 loop is CASSLTGDPDTQYF. The CDR3 DNA reads as TGTGCCAGCAGCTTAACGGGAGATCCAGATACGCAGTATTTT. The chain employs TRBV7-9 and TRBJ2-3, with D possibly matching TRBD2 (6 bases). The CDR3 has 14 residues. Germline CDR1 SEHNR, CDR2 FQNEAQ (reference sequence). V lost 2 bases and J 4 bases, leaving 10 bases between the germline ends.